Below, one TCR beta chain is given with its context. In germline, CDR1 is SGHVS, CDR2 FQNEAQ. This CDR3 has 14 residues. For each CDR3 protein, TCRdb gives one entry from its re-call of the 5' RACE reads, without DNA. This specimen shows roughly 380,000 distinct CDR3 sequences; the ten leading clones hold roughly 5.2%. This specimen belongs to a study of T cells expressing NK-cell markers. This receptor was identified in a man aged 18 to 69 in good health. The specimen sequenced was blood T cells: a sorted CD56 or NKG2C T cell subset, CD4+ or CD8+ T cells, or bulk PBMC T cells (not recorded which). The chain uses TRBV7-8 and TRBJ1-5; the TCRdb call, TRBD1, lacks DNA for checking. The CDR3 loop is CASSSGAEKQPQHF.